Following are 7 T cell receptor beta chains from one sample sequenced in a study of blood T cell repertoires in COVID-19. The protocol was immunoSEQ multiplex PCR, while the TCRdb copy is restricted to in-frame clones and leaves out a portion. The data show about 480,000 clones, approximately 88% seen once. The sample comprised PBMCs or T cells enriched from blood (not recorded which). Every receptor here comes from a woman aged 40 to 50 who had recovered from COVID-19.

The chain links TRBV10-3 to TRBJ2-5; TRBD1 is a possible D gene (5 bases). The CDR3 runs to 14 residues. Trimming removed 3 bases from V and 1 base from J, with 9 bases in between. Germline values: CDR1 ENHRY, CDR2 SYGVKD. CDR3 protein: CAISEAGRQETQYF. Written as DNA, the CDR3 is TGTGCCATCAGTGAAGCAGGGCGCCAAGAGACCCAGTACTTC.

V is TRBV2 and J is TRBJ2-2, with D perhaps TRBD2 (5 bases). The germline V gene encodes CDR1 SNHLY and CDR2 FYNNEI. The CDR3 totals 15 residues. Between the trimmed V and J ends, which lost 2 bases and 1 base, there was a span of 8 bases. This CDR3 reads CASSELSGNTGELFF. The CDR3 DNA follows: TGTGCCAGCAGTGAACTCAGCGGGAACACCGGGGAGCTGTTTTTT. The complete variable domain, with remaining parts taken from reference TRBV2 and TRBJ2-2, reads EPEVTQTPSHQVTQMGQEVILRCVPISNHLYFYWYRQILGQKVEFLVSFYNNEISEKSEIFDDQFSVERPDGSNFTLKIRSTKLEDSAMYFCASSELSGNTGELFFGEGSRLTVL.

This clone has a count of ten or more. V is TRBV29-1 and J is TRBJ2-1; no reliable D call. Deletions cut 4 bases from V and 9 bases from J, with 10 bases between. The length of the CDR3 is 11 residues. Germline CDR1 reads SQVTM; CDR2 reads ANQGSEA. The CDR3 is CSVASAREQFF. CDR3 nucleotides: TGCAGCGTTGCGTCTGCGCGTGAGCAGTTCTTC.

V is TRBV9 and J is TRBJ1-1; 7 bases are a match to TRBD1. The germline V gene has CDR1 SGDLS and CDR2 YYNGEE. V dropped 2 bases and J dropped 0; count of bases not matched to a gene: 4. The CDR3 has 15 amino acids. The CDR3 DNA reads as TGTGCCAGCAGCGTGGGGGACAGCCTGAACACTGAAGCTTTCTTT. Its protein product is CASSVGDSLNTEAFF.

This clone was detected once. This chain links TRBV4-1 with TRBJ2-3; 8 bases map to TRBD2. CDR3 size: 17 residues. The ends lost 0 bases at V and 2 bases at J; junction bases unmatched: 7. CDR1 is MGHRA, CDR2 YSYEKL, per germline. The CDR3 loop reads CASSQDRATSATDTQYF. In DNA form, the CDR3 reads TGCGCCAGCAGCCAAGATCGGGCGACTAGCGCCACAGATACGCAGTATTTT.

As DNA, the CDR3 is TGTGCCAGCAGACGACTAGCGGGTGGGGATGAGCAGTTCTTC. Amino acid sequence: CASRRLAGGDEQFF. V is TRBV3-1 (or the pseudogene TRBV3-2) and J is TRBJ2-1; 10 bases are shared with TRBD2. Germline values: CDR1 LGHDT, CDR2 YNNKEL (reference sequence). The CDR3 has 14 residues. V dropped 6 bases and J dropped 8; count of bases not matched to a gene: 7.

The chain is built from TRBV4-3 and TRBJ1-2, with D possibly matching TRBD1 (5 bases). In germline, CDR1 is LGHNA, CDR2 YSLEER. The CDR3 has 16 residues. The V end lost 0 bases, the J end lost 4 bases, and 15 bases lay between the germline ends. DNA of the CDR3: TGCGCCAGCAGCCAAGATCTGGGGCTCTCGGGCTATGGCTACACCTTC. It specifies CASSQDLGLSGYGYTF.